The 19 T cell receptor beta chains given below trace back to one sample, sequenced in a study of long-term antiretroviral therapy in people with HIV. The immunoSEQ assay was v3.0, run at survey level. TCRdb keeps only in-frame clones here, not all; method: immunoSEQ multiplex PCR. The sample contains some 9,700 clones, under 85% of which appear only once. Sequences were derived from unsorted PBMCs, sampled 1.8 years before starting antiretroviral therapy. These receptor sequences come from a man aged 35 to 55 with HIV.

The table lists this clone with a few counts. This chain links TRBV7-6 with TRBJ1-2; 7 bases line up with TRBD1. Trimming took 0 bases from V and 2 from J; bases not matched to a gene: 9. Germline values: CDR1 SGHVS, CDR2 FNYEAQ. This CDR3 contains 17 residues. DNA for the CDR3: TGTGCCAGCAGCTTAGCCCCCCCCATGACAGGGAACTATGGCTACACCTTC. Translating gives CASSLAPPMTGNYGYTF.

The chain couples TRBV19 to TRBJ2-1, with TRBD2 matching 7 bases. V was clipped by 10 bases and J by 8 bases; unmatched bases: 14. The CDR3 loop spans 14 amino acids. CDR1 and CDR2 from the germline V gene are LNHDA and SQIVND (reference sequence). The DNA for the CDR3 is TGTGCCACCCGAAGGGGCGGGGGTGGGCATGAGCAGTTCTTC. Translated: CATRRGGGGHEQFF.

The chain couples TRBV4-2 to TRBJ2-5; 15 nucleotides line up with TRBD2. V lost 5 bases and J lost 5; bases outside the gene matches: 12. The CDR3 runs to 18 residues. Germline V gene data show CDR1 as LGHNA and CDR2 as YNFKEQ. The CDR3 reads CASSAGTSGGKGRETQYF. CDR3 nucleotide sequence: TGTGCCAGCAGCGCCGGGACTAGCGGGGGGAAAGGTCGGGAGACCCAGTACTTC.

The V gene is TRBV18, the J gene TRBJ2-7, with D unresolved. From germline, CDR1 is KGHSH and CDR2 LQKENI. Trimming cost V 3 bases and J 5 bases, with 14 bases left between them. The CDR3 has 14 residues. For the CDR3, the DNA is TGTGCCAGCTCACCGCGGCAGGCTGGGGACGAGCAGTACTTC. Its translation: CASSPRQAGDEQYF. Drawing the rest from reference TRBV18 and TRBJ2-7, the complete variable domain is NAGVMQNPRHLVRRRGQEARLRCSPMKGHSHVYWYRQLPEEGLKFMVYLQKENIIDESGMPKERFSAEFPKEGPSILRIQQVVRGDSAAYFCASSPRQAGDEQYFGPGTRLTVT.

The V call is TRBV5-1, the J call TRBJ2-7; TRBD2 aligns across 7 bases. Germline CDR1 reads SGHRS; CDR2 reads YFSETQ. With 1 base clipped from V and 2 bases from J, the junction kept 18 bases outside the gene matches. The CDR3 length is 19 residues. The CDR3 coding sequence is TGCGCCAGCAGCTTGTTGCCCAACTTCGGCGGGGGTAACACCTACGAGCAGTACTTC. Amino acids: CASSLLPNFGGGNTYEQYF.

This chain links TRBV5-8 with TRBJ1-1; 7 nucleotides line up with TRBD1. Germline CDR1 and CDR2: SGHTS and YDEGEE. After removal of 1 base from V and 1 base from J, the junction contained 10 bases not matched to a gene. CDR3 length: 17 residues. The CDR3: CASSLPRGMWENTEAFF. As DNA, the CDR3 is TGTGCCAGCAGCTTGCCCAGGGGGATGTGGGAGAACACTGAAGCTTTCTTT.

This clone was seen only a few times. The chain has TRBV11-2 and TRBJ2-2; no firm D call. The CDR3 is 14 residues long. Trimming took off 0 bases at V and 3 bases at J, with 5 bases between the two ends. Germline-derived CDR1 and CDR2 are SGHAT and FQNNGV. For the CDR3, the DNA is TGTGCCAGCAGCTTAGAGTCCCACACCGGGGAGCTGTTTTTT. It yields the protein CASSLESHTGELFF.

This clone is labeled medium-sized. V usage is TRBV5-8 and J usage is TRBJ2-2; D tentatively fits TRBD1 or TRBD2 (5 bases each). Trimming removed 2 bases from V and 1 base from J, with 12 bases in between. The V gene's germline CDR1 is SGHTS and CDR2 YDEGEE. CDR3 length: 16 residues. The CDR3 nucleotides are TGTGCCAGCAGCTTAAAGGGACGGGAGAACACCGGGGAGCTGTTTTTT. This gives the protein CASSLKGRENTGELFF.

This clone was detected only once. The chain has TRBV5-6 and TRBJ1-3; 8 bases agree with TRBD1. Germline CDR1 is SGHDT and CDR2 is YYEEEE. J lost 6 bases, V lost 3 bases, and 2 bases had no gene match. The CDR3 totals 13 residues. This CDR3 reads CASSWGQENTIYF. For the CDR3, the DNA is TGTGCCAGCAGCTGGGGACAGGAAAACACCATATATTTT.

The chain has TRBV5-1 and TRBJ1-1; D may be TRBD1 (6 bases). V shed 1 base and J shed 2 bases, with 9 bases lying between them. CDR3 length: 14 amino acids. CDR1 is SGHRS and CDR2 is YFSETQ in the germline V gene. For the CDR3, the DNA is TGCGCCAGCAGCTTGATGGGACACAACACTGAAGCTTTCTTT. It is translated as CASSLMGHNTEAFF.

This clone came up a few times. The rearrangement joins TRBV7-9 to TRBJ2-3; TRBD2 might be the D (6 bases). Trimming stripped 1 base from V and 5 bases from J, with 19 bases between. The germline V gene encodes CDR1 SEHNR and CDR2 FQNEAQ (reference sequence). This CDR3 contains 17 residues. In DNA form, the CDR3 reads TGTGCCAGCAGCTTAGGTGCATTGCGGGGCCGGGGAGATACGCAGTATTTT. It is translated as CASSLGALRGRGDTQYF.

The J gene is TRBJ1-3, the V gene TRBV7-9, with a weak D call TRBD1 (5 bases). V was clipped by 5 bases and J by 3 bases, with 14 bases between them. Germline lookup yields CDR1 SEHNR and CDR2 FQNEAQ (reference sequence). The CDR3 is 15 residues long. DNA for the CDR3: TGTGCCAGCAGCCCTGGACAAACCGATGGAAACACCATATATTTT. It is translated as CASSPGQTDGNTIYF.

The genes are TRBV27 and TRBJ1-1, with D possibly TRBD1 on 5 matching bases. V was pared by 1 base and J by 0 bases, with 15 bases between. Germline CDR1 and CDR2: MNHEY and SMNVEV (reference sequence). The CDR3 sequence is 17 residues long. CDR3 region: CASSLWGSRRLNTEAFF. The CDR3 DNA follows: TGTGCCAGCAGTTTATGGGGGTCCCGGCGGTTGAACACTGAAGCTTTCTTT.

The chain couples TRBV19 to TRBJ2-7; D not certain. V shed 4 bases and J shed 0 bases, with 10 bases lying between them. Germline assignment: CDR1 LNHDA and CDR2 SQIVND (reference sequence). This CDR3 has 14 amino acids. As DNA, the CDR3 is TGTGCCAGTAGTAACGGGCAGAGCTCCTACGAGCAGTACTTC. Translation gives CASSNGQSSYEQYF.

The J gene is TRBJ1-5, the V gene TRBV19; D uncertain. The ends were cut back, 8 bases at V and 1 base at J, with 12 bases in the middle. The germline gives CDR1 LNHDA, CDR2 SQIVND (reference sequence). The CDR3 length is 14 residues. The CDR3 bases are TGTGCCAGTGACAACTACGGGAGCAATCAGCCCCAGCATTTT. It is translated as CASDNYGSNQPQHF.

The chain's CDR3 is CASSYWGDSGNTIYF. Written as DNA, the CDR3 is TGTGCCAGCAGTTACTGGGGAGACTCTGGAAACACCATATATTTT. The chain recombines TRBV6-5 with TRBJ1-3, with D hard to call. The CDR3 is 15 amino acids. The V end lost 1 base, the J end lost 0 bases, and 7 bases lay between the germline ends. Germline V gene lookup returns CDR1 MNHEY and CDR2 SVGAGI.

V and J are TRBV5-1 and TRBJ2-3; perhaps TRBD1 as D (5 bases). CDR1 is SGHRS, CDR2 YFSETQ, per germline. This CDR3 contains 15 residues. The V end lost 0 bases, the J end lost 0 bases, and 8 bases lay between the germline ends. The CDR3 DNA follows: TGCGCCAGCAGCTTGGCGTCAGGGAGCACAGATACGCAGTATTTT. Translated: CASSLASGSTDTQYF.

In this sample, this clone turned up once. The chain is built from TRBV10-1 and TRBJ2-1; TRBD1 is a possible D gene (7 bases). CDR1 WNHNN and CDR2 SYGVQD come from the germline V gene (reference sequence). Trimming pared 4 bases from V and 0 bases from J, leaving 10 bases between. This CDR3 contains 15 residues. CDR3 in amino acids: CASSAQGGSYNEQFF. The CDR3 nucleotides are TGCGCCAGCAGTGCGCAGGGGGGCTCCTACAATGAGCAGTTCTTC.

V gene TRBV30 combines with J gene TRBJ1-6; 7 bases are a match to TRBD1. This CDR3 comprises 17 residues. Germline V gives CDR1 GTSNPN, CDR2 SVGIG (reference sequence). The ends lost 0 bases at V and 1 base at J; junction bases unmatched: 6. The CDR3 is CAWSVRQGRSYNSPLHF. The CDR3 coding sequence is TGTGCCTGGAGTGTACGACAGGGTCGGTCCTATAATTCACCCCTCCACTTT.